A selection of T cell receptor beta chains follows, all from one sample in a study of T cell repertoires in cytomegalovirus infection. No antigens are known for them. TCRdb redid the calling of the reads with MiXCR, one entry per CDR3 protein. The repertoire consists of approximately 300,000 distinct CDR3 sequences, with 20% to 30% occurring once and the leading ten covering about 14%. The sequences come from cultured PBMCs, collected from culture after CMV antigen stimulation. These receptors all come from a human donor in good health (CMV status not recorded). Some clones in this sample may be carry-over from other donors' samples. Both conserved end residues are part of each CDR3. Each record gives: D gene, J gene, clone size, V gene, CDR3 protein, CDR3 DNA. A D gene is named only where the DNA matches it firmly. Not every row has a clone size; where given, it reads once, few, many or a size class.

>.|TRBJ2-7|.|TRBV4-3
CASSQGTESSYEQYF
TGCGCCAGCAGCCAGGGGACCGAGAGCTCCTACGAGCAGTACTTC
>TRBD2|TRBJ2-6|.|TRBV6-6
CASSLAGRHSGANVLTF
TGTGCCAGCAGCCTAGCGGGACGGCACTCTGGGGCCAACGTCCTGACTTTC
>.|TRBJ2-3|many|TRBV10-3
CAISEGGGERTDTQYF
TGTGCCATCAGTGAGGGAGGCGGGGAACGCACAGATACGCAGTATTTT
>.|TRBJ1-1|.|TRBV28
CASSLRYTEAFF
TGTGCCAGCAGTTTGAGATACACTGAAGCTTTCTTT
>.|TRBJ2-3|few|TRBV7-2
CASSLASTPDTQYF
TGTGCCAGCAGCTTAGCGAGTACTCCAGATACGCAGTATTTT
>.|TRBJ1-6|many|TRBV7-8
CASSFVEGQNLHF
TGTGCCAGCAGCTTCGTCGAGGGCCAGAACCTCCACTTT
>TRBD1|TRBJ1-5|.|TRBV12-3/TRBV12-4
CASSFGIAGGFGNQPQHF
TGTGCCAGCAGTTTCGGTATTGCAGGGGGCTTTGGCAATCAGCCCCAGCATTTT
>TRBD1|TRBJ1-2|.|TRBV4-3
CASSQAGTGEGYTF
TGCGCCAGCAGCCAAGCCGGGACAGGGGAGGGCTACACCTTC
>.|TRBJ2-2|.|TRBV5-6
CASSLGDPELFF
TGTGCCAGCAGCTTAGGGGATCCTGAGCTGTTTTTT
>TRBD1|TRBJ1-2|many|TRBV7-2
CASSLRGRGVYGYTF
TGTGCCAGCAGCTTGAGGGGGCGGGGTGTCTATGGCTACACCTTC
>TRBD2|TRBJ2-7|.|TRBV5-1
CASSRNPGTSGSEEQYF
TGCGCCAGCAGCAGGAACCCCGGGACTAGCGGGTCCGAGGAGCAGTACTTC
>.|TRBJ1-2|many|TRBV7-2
CASSLGAGSYGYTF
TGTGCCAGCAGCTTAGGGGCAGGATCTTATGGCTACACCTTC
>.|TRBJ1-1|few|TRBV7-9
CASSYRQVNEAFF
TGTGCCAGCAGCTATCGACAGGTTAATGAAGCTTTCTTT
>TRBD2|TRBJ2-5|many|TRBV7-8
CASSQAGGPWEETQYF
TGTGCCAGCAGCCAAGCGGGAGGGCCTTGGGAAGAGACCCAGTACTTC
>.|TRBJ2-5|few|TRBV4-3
CASSQERGPRAQYF
TGCGCCAGCAGCCAAGAAAGGGGCCCCAGGGCCCAGTACTTC
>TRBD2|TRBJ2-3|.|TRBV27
CASSLRTSARGDTQYF
TGTGCCAGCAGTCTTAGGACTAGCGCGAGGGGAGATACGCAGTATTTT
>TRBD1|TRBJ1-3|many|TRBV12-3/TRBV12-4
CASSLWTGMAGNTIYF
TGTGCCAGCAGTCTCTGGACAGGGATGGCTGGAAACACCATATATTTT
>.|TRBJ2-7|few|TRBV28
CASSFPLQRAEQYF
TGTGCCAGCAGTTTCCCGTTACAGCGGGCCGAGCAGTACTTC
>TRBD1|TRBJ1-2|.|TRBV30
CAWSFWDRAYGYTF
TGTGCCTGGAGTTTTTGGGACAGGGCCTATGGCTACACCTTC
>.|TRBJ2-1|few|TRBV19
CASSIYDEQFF
TGTGCCAGTAGTATTTATGATGAGCAGTTCTTC
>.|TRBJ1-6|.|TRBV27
CASSSINSPLHF
TGTGCCAGCAGTTCCATAAATTCACCCCTCCACTTT
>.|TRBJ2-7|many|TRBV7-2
CASSSLPGAYEQYF
TGTGCCAGCAGCTCCCTACCGGGCGCGTACGAGCAGTACTTC
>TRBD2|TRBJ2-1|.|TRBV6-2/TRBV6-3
CASSYRRLAGENEQFF
TGTGCCAGCAGTTACAGAAGACTAGCGGGAGAAAATGAGCAGTTCTTC
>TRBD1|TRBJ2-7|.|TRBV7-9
CASSPGQELFYF
TGTGCCAGCAGTCCCGGACAGGAGCTGTTTTACTTC
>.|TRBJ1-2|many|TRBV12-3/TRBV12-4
CASSELRTVARGYTF
TGTGCCAGCAGCGAACTTAGGACCGTCGCTCGTGGCTACACCTTC
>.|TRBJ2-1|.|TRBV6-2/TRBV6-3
CASSSIEILNEQFF
TGTGCCAGCAGTTCAATCGAAATTCTCAATGAGCAGTTCTTC
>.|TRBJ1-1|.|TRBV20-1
CSARGFPVGGVTEAFF
TGCAGTGCTAGGGGGTTCCCGGTAGGGGGAGTAACTGAAGCTTTCTTT
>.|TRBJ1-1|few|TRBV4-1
CASSQVAGTTVTNTEAFF
TGCGCCAGCAGCCAAGTGGCCGGGACAACAGTTACGAACACTGAAGCTTTCTTT
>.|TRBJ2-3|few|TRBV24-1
CATSDPTAGEDTQYF
TGTGCCACCAGTGATCCCACTGCAGGGGAGGATACGCAGTATTTT
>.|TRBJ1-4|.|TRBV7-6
CASSLVRPDGDNEKLFF
TGTGCCAGCAGCTTAGTTAGGCCGGACGGAGACAATGAAAAACTGTTTTTT
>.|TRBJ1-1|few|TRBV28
CASSLLIGGSNTEAFF
TGTGCCAGCAGTTTATTGATTGGGGGCTCGAACACTGAAGCTTTCTTT
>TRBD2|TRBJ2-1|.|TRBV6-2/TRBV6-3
CASSYSGVLGLAGNEQFF
TGTGCCAGCAGTTACTCGGGTGTTTTGGGACTAGCAGGTAATGAGCAGTTCTTC
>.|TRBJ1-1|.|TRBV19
CASSNRAPLAEAFF
TGTGCCAGTAGTAACCGGGCGCCCCTGGCCGAAGCTTTCTTT
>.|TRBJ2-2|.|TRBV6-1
CASSELSGNAGELFF
TGTGCCAGCAGTGAATTGTCAGGGAACGCCGGGGAGCTGTTTTTT
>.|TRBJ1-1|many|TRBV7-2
CASSLALGGTEAFF
TGTGCCAGCAGCTTAGCACTGGGAGGCACTGAAGCTTTCTTT